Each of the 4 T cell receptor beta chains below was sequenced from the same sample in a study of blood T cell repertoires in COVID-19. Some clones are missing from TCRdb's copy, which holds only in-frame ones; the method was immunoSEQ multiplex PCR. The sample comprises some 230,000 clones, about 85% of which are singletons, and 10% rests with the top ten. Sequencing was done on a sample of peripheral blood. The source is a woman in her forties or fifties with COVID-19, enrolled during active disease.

The chain's CDR3 is CASSGYLGGNSPLHF. The CDR3 DNA reads as TGTGCCAGCAGTGGATACTTGGGAGGGAATTCACCCCTCCACTTT. The chain links TRBV6-4 to TRBJ1-6; D not resolved. CDR3 length: 15 residues. Germline V gene sequence: CDR1 MRHNA, CDR2 SNTAGT. The germline V and J ends were trimmed by 4 bases and 7 bases, with 14 bases remaining between them.

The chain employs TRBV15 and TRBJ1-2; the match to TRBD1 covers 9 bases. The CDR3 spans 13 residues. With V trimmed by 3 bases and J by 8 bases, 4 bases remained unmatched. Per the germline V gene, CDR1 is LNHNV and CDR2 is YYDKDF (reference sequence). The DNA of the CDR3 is TGTGCCACCAGCAGCCGGGACAGGGACGGCTACACCTTC. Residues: CATSSRDRDGYTF.

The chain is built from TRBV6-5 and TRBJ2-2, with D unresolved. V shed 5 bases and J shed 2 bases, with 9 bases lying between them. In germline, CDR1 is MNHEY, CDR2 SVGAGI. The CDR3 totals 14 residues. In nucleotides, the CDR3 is TGTGCCAGCAGTCCCAGTGAAAACACCGGGGAGCTGTTTTTT. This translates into CASSPSENTGELFF.

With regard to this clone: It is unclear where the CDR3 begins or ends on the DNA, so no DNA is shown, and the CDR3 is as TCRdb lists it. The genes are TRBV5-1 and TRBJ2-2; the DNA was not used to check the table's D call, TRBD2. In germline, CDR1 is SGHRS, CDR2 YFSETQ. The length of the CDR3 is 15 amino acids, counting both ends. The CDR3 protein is CASSLENRRAGELFF.